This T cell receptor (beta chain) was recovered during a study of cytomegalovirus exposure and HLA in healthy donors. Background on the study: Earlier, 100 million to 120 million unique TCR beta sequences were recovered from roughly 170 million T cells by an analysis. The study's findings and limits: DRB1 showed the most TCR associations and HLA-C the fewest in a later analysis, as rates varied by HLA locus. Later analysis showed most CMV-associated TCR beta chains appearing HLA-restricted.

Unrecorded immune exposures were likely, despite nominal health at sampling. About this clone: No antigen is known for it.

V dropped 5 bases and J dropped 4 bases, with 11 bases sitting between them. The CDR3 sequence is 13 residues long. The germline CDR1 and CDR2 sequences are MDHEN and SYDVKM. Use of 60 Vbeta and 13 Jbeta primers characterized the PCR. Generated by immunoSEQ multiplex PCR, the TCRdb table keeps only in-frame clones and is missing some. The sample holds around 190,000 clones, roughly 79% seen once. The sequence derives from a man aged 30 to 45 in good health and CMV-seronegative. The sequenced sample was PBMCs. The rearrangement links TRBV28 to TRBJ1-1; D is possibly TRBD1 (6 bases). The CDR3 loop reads CASSHTGRTEAFF. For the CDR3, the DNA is TGTGCCAGCAGTCACACAGGGCGCACTGAAGCTTTCTTT. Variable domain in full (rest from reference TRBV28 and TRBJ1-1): DVKVTQSSRYLVKRTGEKVFLECVQDMDHENMFWYRQDPGLGLRLIYFSYDVKMKEKGDIPEGYSVSREKKERFSLILESASTNQTSMYLCASSHTGRTEAFFGQGTRLTVV.